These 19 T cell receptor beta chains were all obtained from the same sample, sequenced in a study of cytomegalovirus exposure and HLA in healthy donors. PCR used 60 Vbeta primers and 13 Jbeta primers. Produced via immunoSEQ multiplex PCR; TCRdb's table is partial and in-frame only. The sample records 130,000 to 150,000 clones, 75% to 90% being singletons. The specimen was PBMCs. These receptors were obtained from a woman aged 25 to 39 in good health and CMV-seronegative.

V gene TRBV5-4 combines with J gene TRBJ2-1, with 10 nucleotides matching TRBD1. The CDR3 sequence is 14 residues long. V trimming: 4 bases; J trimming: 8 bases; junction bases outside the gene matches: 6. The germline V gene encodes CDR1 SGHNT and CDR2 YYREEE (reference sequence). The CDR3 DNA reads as TGTGCCAGCAGCGGGGGACAGGGGAACGATGAGCAGTTCTTC. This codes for CASSGGQGNDEQFF.

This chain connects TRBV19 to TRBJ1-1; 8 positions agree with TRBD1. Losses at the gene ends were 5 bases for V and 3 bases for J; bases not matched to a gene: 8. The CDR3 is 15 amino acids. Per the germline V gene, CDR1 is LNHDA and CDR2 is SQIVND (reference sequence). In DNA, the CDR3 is TGTGCCAGTAGTCCCCGACAGGGGAGGTACACTGAAGCTTTCTTT. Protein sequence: CASSPRQGRYTEAFF.

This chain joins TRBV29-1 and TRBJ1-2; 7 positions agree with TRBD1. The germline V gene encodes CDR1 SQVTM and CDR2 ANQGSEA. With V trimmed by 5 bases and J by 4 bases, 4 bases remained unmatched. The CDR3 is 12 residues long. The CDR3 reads CSVLGTAYGYTF. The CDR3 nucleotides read TGCAGCGTTTTAGGGACAGCCTATGGCTACACCTTC.

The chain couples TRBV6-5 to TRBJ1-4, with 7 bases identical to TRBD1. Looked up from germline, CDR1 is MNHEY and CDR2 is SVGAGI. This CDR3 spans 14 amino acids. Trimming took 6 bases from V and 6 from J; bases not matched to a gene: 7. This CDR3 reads CASSSGQKYEKLFF. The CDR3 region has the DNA TGTGCCAGCAGCTCGGGACAGAAGTATGAAAAACTGTTTTTT.

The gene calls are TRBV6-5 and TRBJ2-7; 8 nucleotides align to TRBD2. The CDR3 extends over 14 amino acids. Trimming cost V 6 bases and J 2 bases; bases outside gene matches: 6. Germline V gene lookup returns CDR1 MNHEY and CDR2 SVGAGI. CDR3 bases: TGTGCCAGCAGAAAGGCCGGGGGGGCCTACGAGCAGTACTTC. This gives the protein CASRKAGGAYEQYF.

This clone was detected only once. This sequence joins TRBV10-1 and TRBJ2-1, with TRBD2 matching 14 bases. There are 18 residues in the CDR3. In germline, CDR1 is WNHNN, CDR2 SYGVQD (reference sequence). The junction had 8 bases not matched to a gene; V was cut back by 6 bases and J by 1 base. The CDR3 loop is CASSPRRTSGRSYNEQFF. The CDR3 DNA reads TGCGCCAGCAGCCCCCGTCGGACTAGCGGGAGGTCCTACAATGAGCAGTTCTTC.

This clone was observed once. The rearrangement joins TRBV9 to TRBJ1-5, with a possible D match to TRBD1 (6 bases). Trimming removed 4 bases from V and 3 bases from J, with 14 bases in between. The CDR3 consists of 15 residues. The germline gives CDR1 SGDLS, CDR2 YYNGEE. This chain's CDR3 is CASSPRGADNQPQHF. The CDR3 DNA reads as TGTGCCAGCAGCCCTCGGGGGGCCGACAATCAGCCCCAGCATTTT.

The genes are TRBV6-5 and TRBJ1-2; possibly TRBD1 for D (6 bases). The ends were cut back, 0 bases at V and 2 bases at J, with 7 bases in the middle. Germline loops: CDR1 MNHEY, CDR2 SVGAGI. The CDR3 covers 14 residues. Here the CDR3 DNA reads TGTGCCAGCAGTTACTCCAGGGGCAACTATGGCTACACCTTC. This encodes CASSYSRGNYGYTF.

The CDR3 region is CASSGQATNEKLFF. CDR3 DNA: TGTGCCAGCAGCGGACAGGCAACTAATGAAAAACTGTTTTTT. The chain carries TRBV7-6 and TRBJ1-4; 7 bases map to TRBD1. The CDR3 has 14 amino acids. The germline V gene has CDR1 SGHVS and CDR2 FNYEAQ. Unmatched junction bases numbered 0, after V lost 5 bases and J lost 0 bases.

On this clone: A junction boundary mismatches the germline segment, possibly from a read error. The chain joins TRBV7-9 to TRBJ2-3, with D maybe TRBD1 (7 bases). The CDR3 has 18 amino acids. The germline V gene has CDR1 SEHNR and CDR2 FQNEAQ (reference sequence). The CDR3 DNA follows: TGTTCCAGCAGCCCGCGGGACAGTCTAAGTCCTAGCACAGATACGCAGTATTTT. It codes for CSSSPRDSLSPSTDTQYF.

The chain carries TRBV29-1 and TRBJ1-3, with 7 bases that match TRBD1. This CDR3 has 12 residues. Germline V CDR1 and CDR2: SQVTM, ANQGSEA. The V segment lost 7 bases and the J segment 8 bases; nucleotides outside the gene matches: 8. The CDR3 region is CSAVLTGDTIYF. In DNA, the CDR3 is TGCAGCGCTGTACTCACAGGGGACACCATATATTTT.

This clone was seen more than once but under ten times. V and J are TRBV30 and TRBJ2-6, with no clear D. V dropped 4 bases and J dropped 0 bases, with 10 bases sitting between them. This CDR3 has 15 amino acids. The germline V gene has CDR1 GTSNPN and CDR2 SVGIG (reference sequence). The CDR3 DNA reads TGTGCCTGGAATGAGGTTAGCTCTGGGGCCAACGTCCTGACTTTC. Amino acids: CAWNEVSSGANVLTF.

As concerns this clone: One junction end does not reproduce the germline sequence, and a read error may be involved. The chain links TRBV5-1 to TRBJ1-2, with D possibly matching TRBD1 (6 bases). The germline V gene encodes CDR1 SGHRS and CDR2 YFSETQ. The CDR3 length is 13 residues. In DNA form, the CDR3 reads TGCGCCAGCAGCTACGGTCAGGGGCATGGCTGCACCTTC. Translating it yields CASSYGQGHGCTF.

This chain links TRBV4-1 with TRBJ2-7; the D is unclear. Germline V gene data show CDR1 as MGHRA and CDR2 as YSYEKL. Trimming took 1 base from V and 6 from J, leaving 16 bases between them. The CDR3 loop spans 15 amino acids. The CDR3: CASSQVGTVRREQYF. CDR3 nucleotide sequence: TGCGCCAGCAGCCAAGTCGGAACGGTGCGGCGCGAGCAGTACTTC.

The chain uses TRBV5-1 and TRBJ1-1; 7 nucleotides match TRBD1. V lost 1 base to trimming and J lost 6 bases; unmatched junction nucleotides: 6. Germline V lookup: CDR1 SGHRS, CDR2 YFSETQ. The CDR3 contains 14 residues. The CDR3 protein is CASSLTGEYSEAFF. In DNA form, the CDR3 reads TGCGCCAGCAGCTTGACAGGGGAGTATTCTGAAGCTTTCTTT.

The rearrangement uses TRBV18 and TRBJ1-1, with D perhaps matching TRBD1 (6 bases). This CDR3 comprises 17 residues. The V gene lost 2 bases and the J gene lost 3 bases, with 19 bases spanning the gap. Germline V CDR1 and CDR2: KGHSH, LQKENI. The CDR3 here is CASSPRGGADLYTEAFF. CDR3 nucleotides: TGTGCCAGCTCACCAAGGGGGGGCGCGGATTTGTACACTGAAGCTTTCTTT.

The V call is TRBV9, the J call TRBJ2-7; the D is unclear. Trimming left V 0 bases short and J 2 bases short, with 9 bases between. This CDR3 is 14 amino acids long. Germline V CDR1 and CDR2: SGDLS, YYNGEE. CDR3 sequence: CASSVGSEAYEQYF. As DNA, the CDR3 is TGTGCCAGCAGCGTAGGAAGCGAAGCCTACGAGCAGTACTTC. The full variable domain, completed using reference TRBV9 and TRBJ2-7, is DSGVTQTPKHLITATGQRVTLRCSPRSGDLSVYWYQQSLDQGLQFLIQYYNGEERAKGNILERFSAQQFPDLHSELNLSSLELGDSALYFCASSVGSEAYEQYFGPGTRLTVT.

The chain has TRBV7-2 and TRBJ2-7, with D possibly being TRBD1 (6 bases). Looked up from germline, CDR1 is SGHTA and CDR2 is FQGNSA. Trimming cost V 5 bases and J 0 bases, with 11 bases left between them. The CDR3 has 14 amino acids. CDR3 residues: CASSATGTSYEQYF. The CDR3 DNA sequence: TGTGCCAGCAGCGCAACAGGGACCTCCTACGAGCAGTACTTC.

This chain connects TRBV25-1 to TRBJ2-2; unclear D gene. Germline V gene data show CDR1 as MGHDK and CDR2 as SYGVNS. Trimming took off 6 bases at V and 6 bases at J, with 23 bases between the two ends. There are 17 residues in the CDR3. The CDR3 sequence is CASRFPVMGPGAGELFF. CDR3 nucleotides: TGTGCCAGCAGATTTCCGGTAATGGGTCCAGGCGCCGGGGAGCTGTTTTTT. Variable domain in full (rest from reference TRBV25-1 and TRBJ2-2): EADIYQTPRYLVIGTGKKITLECSQTMGHDKMYWYQQDPGMELHLIHYSYGVNSTEKGDLSSESTVSRIRTEHFPLTLESARPSHTSQYLCASRFPVMGPGAGELFFGEGSRLTVL.